The 21 T cell receptor beta chains below all came from one sample that was sequenced in a study of T cell repertoires in cytomegalovirus infection. TCRdb re-analysed the reads in MiXCR, keeping a single row per CDR3 protein. The data show 350,000 to 500,000 distinct CDR3 sequences, 31% seen once. Source material: PBMCs. These receptors all stem from a human donor in good health (CMV status not recorded). Some clones in this sample may be carry-over from other donors' samples.

The rearrangement links TRBV19 to TRBJ1-2, with TRBD1 matching over 8 bases. The junction had 3 bases not matched to a gene; V was cut back by 3 bases and J by 0 bases. The CDR3 is made up of 15 amino acids. Germline-derived CDR1 and CDR2 are LNHDA and SQIVND (reference sequence). For the CDR3, the DNA is TGTGCCAGTAGTATTGACAGGGGCACTAACTATGGCTACACCTTC. Its translation is CASSIDRGTNYGYTF.

The rearrangement joins TRBV15 to TRBJ2-3, with D perhaps TRBD1 or TRBD2 (6 bases each). Trimming left V 1 base short and J 4 bases short, with 12 bases between. The CDR3 extends over 15 amino acids. Germline CDR1 LNHNV, CDR2 YYDKDF (reference sequence). Written as DNA, the CDR3 is TGTGCCACCAGCAGAGTAGGGGGGAGCGCAGATACGCAGTATTTT. Its translation is CATSRVGGSADTQYF.

This clonotype turned up a few times. The J gene is TRBJ1-1, the V gene TRBV19; possibly TRBD1 for D (5 bases). Trimming took off 6 bases at V and 1 base at J, with 18 bases between the two ends. Per germline, CDR1 LNHDA and CDR2 SQIVND (reference sequence). There are 16 residues in the CDR3. CDR3 sequence reads: CASSTSPGPWNTEAFF. For the CDR3, the DNA is TGTGCCAGTAGCACTAGCCCGGGACCCTGGAACACTGAAGCTTTCTTT.

In this sample, this clonotype turned up many times. The J gene is TRBJ2-3, the V gene TRBV7-8, with D perhaps being TRBD1 or TRBD2 (5 bases each). There are 15 residues in the CDR3. Trimming shortened V by 5 bases and J by 3 bases, and 15 bases separated the two germline ends. Germline CDR1 and CDR2: SGHVS and FQNEAQ. CDR3 loop: CASSPQGVGTDTQYF. The CDR3 DNA follows: TGTGCCAGCAGCCCTCAGGGAGTTGGAACAGATACGCAGTATTTT.

The V gene is TRBV12-3 or TRBV12-4, the J gene TRBJ2-7; D is perhaps TRBD1 or TRBD2 (5 bases each). The V end lost 2 bases, the J end lost 7 bases, and 12 bases lay between the germline ends. The CDR3 length is 13 residues. This CDR3 reads CASSLTGPIEQYF. The DNA for the CDR3 is TGTGCCAGCAGTTTAACGGGACCCATTGAGCAGTACTTC.

This clonotype showed up many times. The V call is TRBV7-2, the J call TRBJ2-5; 15 bases agree with TRBD2. With V trimmed by 5 bases and J by 4 bases, 2 bases remained unmatched. This CDR3 comprises 15 residues. Looked up from germline, CDR1 is SGHTA and CDR2 is FQGNSA. The DNA for the CDR3 is TGTGCCAGCAGCGGGACTAGCGGGGGGATAGAGACCCAGTACTTC. Its protein product is CASSGTSGGIETQYF. The full variable domain, its missing parts supplied by reference TRBV7-2 and TRBJ2-5, is GAGVSQSPSNKVTEKGKDVELRCDPISGHTALYWYRQSLGQGLEFLIYFQGNSAPDKSGLPSDRFSAERTGGSVSTLTIQRTQQEDSAVYLCASSGTSGGIETQYFGPGTRLLVL.

The J gene is TRBJ1-5, the V gene TRBV6-6; TRBD1 agrees at 8 bases. The CDR3 totals 15 residues. Germline V CDR1 and CDR2: MNHNY, SVGAGI (reference sequence). With V trimmed by 6 bases and J by 11 bases, 15 bases remained unmatched. CDR3 sequence: CASSDPGGGGIAQHF. The CDR3 DNA reads as TGTGCCAGCAGCGACCCAGGGGGCGGGGGAATTGCCCAGCATTTT.

The chain combines TRBV7-8 with TRBJ2-7; D might be TRBD2 (6 bases). Germline V gives CDR1 SGHVS, CDR2 FQNEAQ. V dropped 4 bases and J dropped 3 bases, with 19 bases sitting between them. The CDR3 extends over 16 amino acids. CDR3 residues: CASSSTLGGSGYEQYF. The CDR3 DNA is TGTGCCAGCAGCTCTACCCTCGGGGGATCGGGCTACGAGCAGTACTTC.

Note on this clonotype: The junction shows a germline mismatch at one end, possibly a read error. The chain links TRBV7-2 to TRBJ1-5, with a weak D call TRBD1 (5 bases). Germline lookup yields CDR1 SGHTA and CDR2 FQGNSA. The CDR3 loop spans 17 amino acids. CDR3 in amino acids: CASSLSAGQRLNQPPHF. In nucleotides, the CDR3 is TGTGCCAGCAGCTTATCGGCGGGGCAGAGACTCAATCAGCCCCCGCATTTT.

A note on this clonotype: One end of the junction varies from germline; a read error may be responsible. V is TRBV11-2 and J is TRBJ2-3, with TRBD2 identical over 10 bases. CDR3 length: 14 amino acids. The germline V gene encodes CDR1 SGHAT and CDR2 FQNNGV. CDR3 bases: TGTGCCAGCAGCCGACCCACTAGCGGGGATACGCCGTATTTT. As protein: CASSRPTSGDTPYF.

With regard to this clonotype: A single base separates this from a much larger clone, so it may be a read error. The CDR3, as DNA: TGTGACAGCAGTCCCGGTTTCCGCCCTCCTTACGAGCAGTACTTC. Translated: CDSSPGFRPPYEQYF. This rearrangement joins TRBV12-3 or TRBV12-4 to TRBJ2-7; D gene unclear. This CDR3 has 15 residues.

This clonotype was seen a few times. V and J are TRBV19 and TRBJ2-3; 8 positions agree with TRBD2. The V segment lost 6 bases and the J segment 4 bases; nucleotides outside the gene matches: 18. Germline V gene data show CDR1 as LNHDA and CDR2 as SQIVND (reference sequence). This CDR3 has 18 residues. The CDR3: CASSPREAGEIYSDTQYF. CDR3 bases: TGTGCCAGTAGCCCGCGGGAGGCTGGGGAGATTTATTCAGATACGCAGTATTTT.

This clonotype has at least ten counts. This chain connects TRBV12-3 or TRBV12-4 to TRBJ2-3; maybe TRBD1 (6 bases). This CDR3 is 14 amino acids long. Between the trimmed V and J ends, which lost 6 bases and 0 bases, there was a span of 10 bases. The CDR3 DNA is TGTGCCAGCAGAGTACAGGGCAGCACAGATACGCAGTATTTT. It is translated as CASRVQGSTDTQYF.

This clonotype was seen only a few times. The chain combines TRBV29-1 with TRBJ1-3; D gene unclear. Per germline, CDR1 SQVTM and CDR2 ANQGSEA. The CDR3 covers 13 residues. Trimming cost V 4 bases and J 4 bases, with 11 bases left between them. Written as DNA, the CDR3 is TGCAGCGTTGCTCTACTGGGAGGAAACACCATATATTTT. This translates into CSVALLGGNTIYF.

This clonotype was counted at least ten times. Here the CDR3 DNA reads TGTGCCAGCAGTTTATCTAGCGGGGGGACCAAAAACATTCAGTACTTC. Translated: CASSLSSGGTKNIQYF. The chain carries TRBV28 and TRBJ2-4; TRBD2 matches 11 bases. Germline V CDR1 and CDR2: MDHEN, SYDVKM. CDR3 length equals 16 residues. V was clipped by 1 base and J by 2 bases; unmatched bases: 1.

This clonotype has at least ten counts. V usage is TRBV7-6 and J usage is TRBJ2-7, with 7 positions matching TRBD1. Germline V gene sequence: CDR1 SGHVS, CDR2 FNYEAQ. This CDR3 is 13 amino acids long. After removal of 4 bases from V and 2 bases from J, the junction contained 2 bases not matched to a gene. CDR3 loop: CASSSDRTYEQYF. The CDR3 region has the DNA TGTGCCAGCAGCTCGGACAGGACCTACGAGCAGTACTTC.

Comment on this clonotype: Since the CDR3 does not end with the conserved phenylalanine or tryptophan, this likely comes from a read error. This chain joins TRBV6-6 and TRBJ2-5; maybe TRBD1 (7 bases). The CDR3 consists of 14 residues. Germline assignment: CDR1 MNHNY and CDR2 SVGAGI (reference sequence). The V gene lost 7 bases and the J gene lost 5 bases, with 17 bases spanning the gap. CDR3 sequence: CASKSGGGLETQYL. CDR3 in DNA: TGTGCCAGCAAGAGTGGAGGGGGCCTGGAGACCCAGTACTTA.

The chain combines TRBV20-1 with TRBJ1-2; 8 bases line up with TRBD1. CDR1 is DFQATT, CDR2 SNEGSKA, per germline (reference sequence). The CDR3 is 10 amino acids. Unmatched junction bases numbered 1, after V lost 6 bases and J lost 7 bases. The CDR3, as DNA: TGCAGTGCAACAGGGGGTGGCTACACCTTC. Amino acid sequence: CSATGGGYTF.

The table lists this clonotype with many counts. The rearrangement links TRBV7-2 to TRBJ2-2; D unresolved. This CDR3 has 16 residues. Trimming took off 1 base at V and 0 bases at J, with 9 bases between the two ends. Germline V gives CDR1 SGHTA, CDR2 FQGNSA. CDR3 region: CASSLGQDPNTGELFF. The CDR3 DNA is TGTGCCAGCAGCTTAGGGCAGGATCCGAACACCGGGGAGCTGTTTTTT. Full variable domain (outside the CDR3, taken from reference TRBV7-2 and TRBJ2-2): GAGVSQSPSNKVTEKGKDVELRCDPISGHTALYWYRQSLGQGLEFLIYFQGNSAPDKSGLPSDRFSAERTGGSVSTLTIQRTQQEDSAVYLCASSLGQDPNTGELFFGEGSRLTVL.

The table lists this clonotype with many counts. This sequence joins TRBV12-3 or TRBV12-4 and TRBJ1-1; D is undetermined. The V and J ends lost 3 bases and 1 base respectively, with 12 bases between them. The CDR3 runs 15 residues. The CDR3 is CASSFWVGRNTEAFF. The CDR3 region has the DNA TGTGCCAGCAGTTTTTGGGTAGGCCGGAACACTGAAGCTTTCTTT.

This clonotype was observed a handful of times. The chain has TRBV19 and TRBJ2-7; 9 bases are shared with TRBD1. The V gene's germline CDR1 is LNHDA and CDR2 SQIVND (reference sequence). The CDR3 totals 15 residues. V gave up 5 bases and J gave up 2 bases; unmatched junction bases: 7. The CDR3 DNA sequence: TGTGCCAGTAGTCCCCGGACAGGGGTCCCCTACGAGCAGTACTTC. Translated, it gives CASSPRTGVPYEQYF.